What follows are 30 T cell receptor beta chains derived from one specimen sequenced in a study of blood T cell repertoires in COVID-19. Generated by immunoSEQ multiplex PCR, the TCRdb table keeps only in-frame clones and is missing some. Among about 190,000 clones, around nine tenths were seen once, and the ten largest hold approximately 0.93%. Sequencing used peripheral blood. The receptors here all came from a woman under 30 who had recovered from COVID-19.

CDR3 loop: CASSPTWGGNYGYTF. The CDR3 DNA sequence: TGTGCCAGCTCACCAACCTGGGGGGGTAACTATGGCTACACCTTC. The rearrangement joins TRBV18 to TRBJ1-2, with D possibly TRBD1 on 5 matching bases. The CDR3 spans 15 residues. Trimming pared 2 bases from V and 1 base from J, leaving 11 bases between. CDR1 and CDR2 from the germline V gene are KGHSH and LQKENI.

The CDR3 region is CASSLDRYNEQFF. In DNA, the CDR3 is TGTGCCAGCAGTTTAGACAGATACAATGAGCAGTTCTTC. The V call is TRBV27, the J call TRBJ2-1; a possible D gene is TRBD1 (5 bases). Germline values: CDR1 MNHEY, CDR2 SMNVEV (reference sequence). This CDR3 has 13 amino acids. Trimming removed 2 bases from V and 4 bases from J, with 6 bases in between.

The genes are TRBV19 and TRBJ2-3; 7 bases match TRBD2. Germline values: CDR1 LNHDA, CDR2 SQIVND (reference sequence). The CDR3 is 16 residues long. Trimming took 1 base from V and 6 from J; bases not matched to a gene: 10. CDR3 residues: CASSIVSGARLDTQYF. CDR3 DNA sequence: TGTGCCAGTAGTATAGTGAGCGGGGCCCGTTTGGATACGCAGTATTTT.

This clone appeared once. The chain is built from TRBV5-1 and TRBJ1-1; TRBD1 agrees at 8 bases. The CDR3 is 14 residues long. The ends lost 6 bases at V and 4 bases at J; junction bases unmatched: 8. The germline gives CDR1 SGHRS, CDR2 YFSETQ. CDR3 in amino acids: CASTNGTGFTEAFF. As DNA, the CDR3 is TGCGCCAGCACAAATGGGACAGGATTCACTGAAGCTTTCTTT.

V and J are TRBV7-2 and TRBJ2-4, with D possibly being TRBD2 (7 bases). Germline V gene data show CDR1 as SGHTA and CDR2 as FQGNSA. The CDR3 sequence is 16 residues long. V lost 2 bases to trimming and J lost 1 base, with 12 bases between them. The CDR3 region is CASSLRGGGAKNIQYF. CDR3 nucleotides: TGTGCCAGCAGCTTAAGGGGGGGAGGTGCCAAAAACATTCAGTACTTC.

This rearrangement joins TRBV5-1 to TRBJ1-2, with TRBD1 matching 9 bases. CDR1 SGHRS and CDR2 YFSETQ come from the germline V gene. V lost 3 bases and J lost 0; bases outside the gene matches: 15. The CDR3 contains 19 residues. DNA of the CDR3: TGCGCCAGCAGCTCTCGGGGGCGGGACAGGGTCTTTGCTAACTATGGCTACACCTTC. Protein sequence: CASSSRGRDRVFANYGYTF.

J is TRBJ2-3 and V is TRBV5-1; 9 nucleotides line up with TRBD2. CDR1 SGHRS and CDR2 YFSETQ come from the germline V gene. With V trimmed by 2 bases and J by 0 bases, 16 bases remained unmatched. The CDR3 runs 20 residues. The CDR3 DNA reads TGCGCCAGCAGCTTCCTCGGGGCTAACCTAGCGGGGTCTAGCACAGATACGCAGTATTTT. This gives the protein CASSFLGANLAGSSTDTQYF. Variable domain in full (rest from reference TRBV5-1 and TRBJ2-3): KAGVTQTPRYLIKTRGQQVTLSCSPISGHRSVSWYQQTPGQGLQFLFEYFSETQRNKGNFPGRFSGRQFSNSRSEMNVSTLELGDSALYLCASSFLGANLAGSSTDTQYFGPGTRLTVL.

This clone appeared a few times. The V call is TRBV2, the J call TRBJ1-1, with TRBD1 identical over 7 bases. J gave up 3 bases and V 2 bases, and 12 bases lay outside the gene matches. The CDR3 spans 17 residues. Germline V lookup: CDR1 SNHLY, CDR2 FYNNEI. In nucleotides, the CDR3 is TGTGCCAGCAGTGAAAGGGGGCTGGGCAGGCCCTACACTGAAGCTTTCTTT. The encoded protein is CASSERGLGRPYTEAFF.

This chain's CDR3 is CASSAGQGPYEQYF. The CDR3 DNA follows: TGTGCCAGCAGCGCGGGACAGGGGCCATACGAGCAGTACTTC. The rearrangement uses TRBV9 and TRBJ2-7; 10 nucleotides align to TRBD1. Germline lookup yields CDR1 SGDLS and CDR2 YYNGEE. Germline trimming cut 3 bases from V and 4 bases from J; bases unmatched to any gene: 4. The CDR3 has 14 residues.

The genes are TRBV5-5 and TRBJ1-2; tentative D call: TRBD1 (5 bases). V was cut by 4 bases and J by 5 bases, with 9 bases left in between. Per germline, CDR1 SGHKS and CDR2 YYEKEE (reference sequence). This CDR3 has 12 amino acids. CDR3 nucleotide sequence: TGTGCCAGCAGCACGACAGCTTATGGCTACACCTTC. This gives the protein CASSTTAYGYTF.

This clone occurred a few times. The J gene is TRBJ1-1, the V gene TRBV5-1; 9 nucleotides agree with TRBD1. The germline gives CDR1 SGHRS, CDR2 YFSETQ. This CDR3 spans 13 amino acids. J lost 11 bases, V lost 0 bases, and 5 bases had no gene match. The CDR3 nucleotides read TGCGCCAGCAGCTTGGAGGGGACAGGGAACGCTTTCTTT. Its translation is CASSLEGTGNAFF.

Comments on this clone: At one of its ends the junction is not consistent with the germline gene, which may arise from a read error. V is TRBV4-3 and J is TRBJ2-1; the D gene is possibly TRBD1 (6 bases). The CDR3 runs to 13 residues. The V gene's germline CDR1 is LGHNA and CDR2 YSLEER. DNA of the CDR3: TGCGCCAGCAGCACCCGACAGGAAACCCCCCAGCTCTTC. Translated: CASSTRQETPQLF.

The V and J genes are TRBV2 and TRBJ2-2, with D hard to call. There are 12 residues in the CDR3. V lost 4 bases and J lost 6, with 6 bases in between. Germline CDR1 and CDR2: SNHLY and FYNNEI. CDR3 loop: CASSGAAGELFF. The CDR3 nucleotides are TGTGCCAGCAGTGGGGCCGCCGGGGAGCTGTTTTTT.

V gene TRBV29-1 combines with J gene TRBJ2-3, with D hard to call. V dropped 3 bases and J dropped 9 bases, with 10 bases sitting between them. This CDR3 region has 11 residues. Per the germline V gene, CDR1 is SQVTM and CDR2 is ANQGSEA. CDR3 nucleotide sequence: TGCAGCGTTGATCCCGGTCACACGCAGTATTTT. Translated: CSVDPGHTQYF.

The gene calls are TRBV2 and TRBJ1-5; the D is unclear. CDR3 length: 13 amino acids. CDR1 is SNHLY, CDR2 FYNNEI, per germline. Deletions cut 5 bases from V and 3 bases from J, with 8 bases between. In DNA form, the CDR3 reads TGTGCCAGCAGTCGAGTTCCCAATCAGCCCCAGCATTTT. Protein sequence: CASSRVPNQPQHF.

V usage is TRBV7-2 and J usage is TRBJ2-1; a possible D gene is TRBD1 (6 bases). The germline V and J ends were trimmed by 3 bases and 2 bases, with 17 bases remaining between them. This CDR3 contains 17 residues. Germline V lookup: CDR1 SGHTA, CDR2 FQGNSA. In DNA form, the CDR3 reads TGTGCCAGCAGCTTCTGGATGGGGGACAAGGCCTACAATGAGCAGTTCTTC. It specifies CASSFWMGDKAYNEQFF.

V is TRBV27 and J is TRBJ1-2; 11 nucleotides agree with TRBD1. The CDR3 has 15 amino acids. Losses at the gene ends were 2 bases for V and 7 bases for J; bases not matched to a gene: 6. Per the germline V gene, CDR1 is MNHEY and CDR2 is SMNVEV (reference sequence). As DNA, the CDR3 is TGTGCCAGCAGTTTAGGGACAGGGGGTATCGGTGGCTACACCTTC. The encoded protein is CASSLGTGGIGGYTF.

V is TRBV5-1 and J is TRBJ2-5; weak D call: TRBD2 (5 bases). CDR3 length: 13 amino acids. Trimming shortened V by 4 bases and J by 4 bases, and 11 bases separated the two germline ends. Germline CDR1 reads SGHRS; CDR2 reads YFSETQ. CDR3 loop: CASSRAAVETQYF. The CDR3 DNA follows: TGCGCCAGCAGCCGAGCGGCGGTAGAGACCCAGTACTTC.

The CDR3 sequence is CASYDWTSDTGELFF. DNA for the CDR3: TGTGCCAGCTACGATTGGACTAGCGACACCGGGGAGCTGTTTTTT. The rearrangement joins TRBV6-5 to TRBJ2-2, with 9 nucleotides matching TRBD2. The V gene's germline CDR1 is MNHEY and CDR2 SVGAGI. V was pared by 8 bases and J by 3 bases, with 7 bases of the junction left unmatched. The CDR3 sequence is 15 residues long.

The table lists this clone with a few counts. At one end the junction does not follow the germline gene, possibly because of a read error. This chain joins TRBV7-2 and TRBJ1-1, with D possibly matching TRBD1 (6 bases). The CDR3 totals 14 residues. Germline CDR1 reads SGHTA; CDR2 reads FQGNSA. DNA for the CDR3: TGTGCCAGCAGCTTAAGGGACACCGGTAAGGGACAATCTTTT. Protein: CASSLRDTGKGQSF.

This CDR3 is CASSSGVGSPLHF. The CDR3 DNA reads as TGTGCCAGCTCCTCAGGGGTAGGTTCACCCCTCCACTTT. The genes are TRBV12-3 or TRBV12-4 and TRBJ1-6; TRBD1 is a possible D gene (6 bases). V lost 8 bases and J 9 bases, leaving 14 bases between the germline ends. This CDR3 has 13 amino acids.

The chain uses TRBV11-3 and TRBJ2-1; a weak D match, TRBD2 (6 bases). V was shortened by 3 bases and J by 5 bases, with 11 bases between the two germline ends. The V gene's germline CDR1 is SGHNT and CDR2 YENEEA. CDR3 size: 14 residues. The CDR3 nucleotides read TGTGCCAGCAGCTTTTTTAGCGGAAACAATGAGCAGTTCTTC. Amino acid sequence: CASSFFSGNNEQFF.

The chain links TRBV7-3 to TRBJ2-2, with 8 bases lining up with TRBD1. The CDR3 sequence is 14 residues long. V dropped 6 bases and J dropped 6; count of bases not matched to a gene: 6. Germline values: CDR1 SGHTA, CDR2 FQGTGA. In nucleotides, the CDR3 is TGTGCCAGCAGGAGACAGGGGAGTGCCGGGGAGCTGTTTTTT. It translates to CASRRQGSAGELFF.

The chain uses TRBV19 and TRBJ2-7; 7 positions match TRBD1. The V gene's germline CDR1 is LNHDA and CDR2 SQIVND (reference sequence). With V trimmed by 3 bases and J by 1 base, 9 bases remained unmatched. This CDR3 comprises 16 residues. The CDR3 nucleotides read TGTGCCAGTAGTATCGAGATCGGGACAGAGTCCTACGAGCAGTACTTC. Residues: CASSIEIGTESYEQYF.

This clone was found a few times. The J gene is TRBJ2-1, the V gene TRBV15, with TRBD2 identical over 13 bases. This CDR3 region has 16 residues. CDR1 and CDR2 from the germline V gene are LNHNV and YYDKDF (reference sequence). The V gene end was trimmed by 0 bases and the J gene end by 6 bases; junction bases not matched to a gene: 2. CDR3: CATSREGLAGVNEQFF. The DNA of the CDR3 is TGTGCCACCAGCAGAGAAGGACTAGCGGGGGTCAATGAGCAGTTCTTC.

This rearrangement joins TRBV11-2 to TRBJ1-2, with unresolved D. Germline V gene sequence: CDR1 SGHAT, CDR2 FQNNGV. Trimming took 4 bases from V and 1 from J, leaving 13 bases between them. The CDR3 spans 15 residues. This CDR3 reads CASSSLELGNYGYTF. The CDR3 region has the DNA TGTGCCAGCAGCTCATTGGAGCTGGGTAACTATGGCTACACCTTC.

J is TRBJ1-6 and V is TRBV2, with 8 bases that match TRBD1. The CDR3 is 15 amino acids. V lost 1 base, J lost 6 bases, and 2 bases stayed unmatched. Germline CDR1 reads SNHLY; CDR2 reads FYNNEI. In nucleotides, the CDR3 is TGTGCCAGCAGTGAAGTCAGGGGGCCTAATTCACCCCTCCACTTT. Protein: CASSEVRGPNSPLHF.

In this sample, this clone turned up a few times. The chain joins TRBV18 to TRBJ2-5, with 8 bases matching TRBD2. This CDR3 contains 15 residues. Losses at the gene ends were 3 bases for V and 1 base for J; bases not matched to a gene: 4. Germline V gives CDR1 KGHSH, CDR2 LQKENI. Written as DNA, the CDR3 is TGTGCCAGCTCACCCTTAGCGGGATCCCAAGAGACCCAGTACTTC. Translated, it gives CASSPLAGSQETQYF.

The table lists this clone with a count of one. The J gene is TRBJ1-1, the V gene TRBV7-3, with 7 bases that match TRBD1. Germline CDR1 is SGHTA and CDR2 is FQGTGA. After removal of 0 bases from V and 7 bases from J, the junction contained 2 bases not matched to a gene. This CDR3 contains 13 residues. Here the CDR3 DNA reads TGTGCCAGCAGCTTAACGAGGGACAGTGAAGCTTTCTTT. As protein: CASSLTRDSEAFF.

In its sample, this clone was seen once. The gene calls are TRBV20-1 and TRBJ1-1; 8 bases align to TRBD1. The CDR3 extends over 14 amino acids. From germline, CDR1 is DFQATT and CDR2 SNEGSKA (reference sequence). Unmatched junction bases numbered 9, after V lost 3 bases and J lost 6 bases. The CDR3 region is CSASQGAKEAEAFF. The CDR3 coding sequence is TGCAGTGCTAGTCAGGGGGCGAAGGAGGCTGAAGCTTTCTTT.